This entry features one TCR beta chain sequence. These data belong to a study of patients and donors after allogeneic stem cell transplantation. The CDR3 is 16 residues long. V shed 1 base and J shed 3 bases, with 15 bases lying between them. CDR1 is SGHVS, CDR2 FNYEAQ, per germline. Each CDR3 protein is one row after TCRdb ran MiXCR on the RT-PCR reads. Of about 960,000 distinct CDR3 sequences listed, roughly 18% are singletons. The sequence was obtained from a human donor who was either an allogeneic HSCT recipient or a stem cell or donor lymphocyte infusion donor (not recorded which). It is not recorded whose cells these are; they may come from a transplant donor. The material sequenced was blood, either unsorted or a sorted T cell fraction (not recorded which). The chain couples TRBV7-6 to TRBJ1-1, with D tentatively TRBD1 (5 bases). CDR3 protein: CASSLGWGESDTEAFF. In nucleotides, the CDR3 is TGTGCCAGCAGCTTAGGCTGGGGCGAAAGTGACACTGAAGCTTTCTTT.